This is a list of T cell receptor beta chains from one sample in a study of shared clonotypes between healthy human individuals. The protocol was immunoSEQ multiplex PCR, while the TCRdb copy is restricted to in-frame clones and leaves out a portion. This table holds 2 million to 2.5 million clones, approximately 95% found once. Sequenced input: naive CD4+ T cells sorted from blood. All receptors come from a young man in good health. Each CDR3 is given with its conserved first and last residue. A D gene is named only where the DNA matches it firmly. Not every row has a clone size; where given, it reads once, few, many or a size class.

DNA: TGCGCCAGCAGCCAAGTGAGACTAGCCAACTCCTACGAGCAGTACTTC
CDR3: CASSQVRLANSYEQYF
size: -
D: TRBD2
J: TRBJ2-7
V: TRBV4-1

DNA: TGCGCCAGCAGCCTTTCCGGGACAGGGGACTCACCCCTCCACTTT
CDR3: CASSLSGTGDSPLHF
size: -
D: TRBD1
J: TRBJ1-6
V: TRBV5-1

DNA: TGTGCCAGTAGTATAGATCGGTATCAGCCCCAGCATTTT
CDR3: CASSIDRYQPQHF
size: -
D: -
J: TRBJ1-5
V: TRBV19

DNA: TGCGCCAGCAGCGGCATTGAGGAGCAGTACTTC
CDR3: CASSGIEEQYF
size: -
D: -
J: TRBJ2-7
V: TRBV5-1

DNA: TGTGCCATCAGTTACGTTCCGGGACACCTGAACACCGGGGAGCTGTTTTTT
CDR3: CAISYVPGHLNTGELFF
size: -
D: -
J: TRBJ2-2
V: TRBV10-3

DNA: TGTGCCTGGAGCCCCGACAGGAACACTGAAGCTTTCTTT
CDR3: CAWSPDRNTEAFF
size: -
D: -
J: TRBJ1-1
V: TRBV30

DNA: TGTGCCAGCAGCTTAGAGGGGGACCGCTCCTACGAGCAGTACTTC
CDR3: CASSLEGDRSYEQYF
size: -
D: -
J: TRBJ2-7
V: TRBV7-9

DNA: TGTGCCAAGGTGGACGCCTGGGCTGCACCTTTGTCCTACGAGCAGTACTTC
CDR3: CAKVDAWAAPLSYEQYF
size: -
D: -
J: TRBJ2-7
V: TRBV6-4

DNA: TGCGCCAGCAGTCATCATAGACCGTTGTCCTCCTACGAGCAGTACTTC
CDR3: CASSHHRPLSSYEQYF
size: -
D: -
J: TRBJ2-7
V: TRBV23-1

DNA: TGTGCCAGCAGCGTAGTTGAGGGAAGCACAGATACGCAGTATTTT
CDR3: CASSVVEGSTDTQYF
size: once
D: -
J: TRBJ2-3
V: TRBV9

DNA: TGCGCCAGCAGCCCTCGGGACAGGGGTTACGAGCAGTACTTC
CDR3: CASSPRDRGYEQYF
size: -
D: TRBD1
J: TRBJ2-7
V: TRBV5-1

DNA: TGCGCCAGCAGCCGGACTAGCGGGACAGGATCCTACAATGAGCAGTTCTTC
CDR3: CASSRTSGTGSYNEQFF
size: -
D: TRBD2
J: TRBJ2-1
V: TRBV5-1

DNA: TGTGCCAGCAGTTATCAACCAGGGCAGACTGAAGCTTTCTTT
CDR3: CASSYQPGQTEAFF
size: -
D: -
J: TRBJ1-1
V: TRBV6-5

DNA: TGTGCCAGCAGTCCTCGAGGACTAGCGCATTCCTACGAGCAGTACTTC
CDR3: CASSPRGLAHSYEQYF
size: -
D: TRBD2
J: TRBJ2-7
V: TRBV27

DNA: TGTGCCAGCAGTGAAGTGAAGACAGGGTTTTATGGCTACACCTTC
CDR3: CASSEVKTGFYGYTF
size: -
D: TRBD1
J: TRBJ1-2
V: TRBV6-1

DNA: TGCGCCAGCAGCCAAGACAATCAGCCCCAGCATTTT
CDR3: CASSQDNQPQHF
size: -
D: -
J: TRBJ1-5
V: TRBV4-1

DNA: TGTGCCAGCAGCTTGGGCAGCAAGCAGCCCCAGCATTTT
CDR3: CASSLGSKQPQHF
size: -
D: -
J: TRBJ1-5
V: TRBV7-2

DNA: TGTGCCAGCAGTGTCCTGACAGCGAACACTGAAGCTTTCTTT
CDR3: CASSVLTANTEAFF
size: -
D: -
J: TRBJ1-1
V: TRBV6-5

DNA: TGTGCCAGCAGTTCGGCCTACGAGCAGTACTTC
CDR3: CASSSAYEQYF
size: few
D: -
J: TRBJ2-7
V: TRBV28

DNA: TGCGCCAGCAGACCCACTCCGGGACAGGGGATTAATGAAAAACTGTTTTTT
CDR3: CASRPTPGQGINEKLFF
size: once
D: TRBD1
J: TRBJ1-4
V: TRBV10-2

DNA: TGTGCCAGCAGGCTCAGGGGAAAGGTCCAAGAGACCCAGTACTTC
CDR3: CASRLRGKVQETQYF
size: once
D: -
J: TRBJ2-5
V: TRBV6-5

DNA: TGCGCCAGCAGGTTTGCCGGGACTAGCGGTACGAACACCGGGGAGCTGTTTTTT
CDR3: CASRFAGTSGTNTGELFF
size: once
D: TRBD2
J: TRBJ2-2
V: TRBV5-1

DNA: TGTGCCTGGAGGGCGGGCACTGAAGCTTTCTTT
CDR3: CAWRAGTEAFF
size: -
D: -
J: TRBJ1-1
V: TRBV30

DNA: TGTGCCAGCAGCCGGGGGACTGAAGCTTTCTTT
CDR3: CASSRGTEAFF
size: -
D: -
J: TRBJ1-1
V: TRBV14

DNA: TGCGCCAGCAGCTTGGCCCCCGGGACCGCGGTCATGAACACTGAAGCTTTCTTT
CDR3: CASSLAPGTAVMNTEAFF
size: -
D: -
J: TRBJ1-1
V: TRBV5-1

DNA: TGTGCCAGCGGAACCTCTAGCGTCAGCTCCTACGAGCAGTACTTC
CDR3: CASGTSSVSSYEQYF
size: -
D: -
J: TRBJ2-7
V: TRBV28

DNA: TGTGCCAGCAGTTGGACAGATAATTCACCCCTCCACTTT
CDR3: CASSWTDNSPLHF
size: -
D: -
J: TRBJ1-6
V: TRBV2

DNA: TGCGCCAGCAGTAAATGGGGAGCGGCCCCGGACGAGCAGTACTTC
CDR3: CASSKWGAAPDEQYF
size: -
D: -
J: TRBJ2-7
V: TRBV5-1

DNA: TGTGCCATCAGTGGGGGACAGGATAGCGGGTTCGACGAGCAGTACTTC
CDR3: CAISGGQDSGFDEQYF
size: -
D: -
J: TRBJ2-7
V: TRBV10-3

DNA: TGTGCCATCAGTCCGGGACCTTCCTACAATGAGCAGTTCTTC
CDR3: CAISPGPSYNEQFF
size: -
D: -
J: TRBJ2-1
V: TRBV10-3

DNA: TGCGCCAGCACCGCCGGGGCTGAGAGGAACGAGCAGTACTTC
CDR3: CASTAGAERNEQYF
size: -
D: -
J: TRBJ2-7
V: TRBV5-1

DNA: TGTGCCAGCAGTGGCCGACTAGCGGGGGAGGTGACAGATACGCAGTATTTT
CDR3: CASSGRLAGEVTDTQYF
size: -
D: TRBD2
J: TRBJ2-3
V: TRBV6-1

DNA: TGTGCCAGCAGTGCGGGGGCATTGGAGACCCAGTACTTC
CDR3: CASSAGALETQYF
size: once
D: -
J: TRBJ2-5
V: TRBV6-1

DNA: TGTGCCAGCAGCGTTTCGGGACTAGCGGTATACAATGAGCAGTTCTTC
CDR3: CASSVSGLAVYNEQFF
size: -
D: TRBD2
J: TRBJ2-1
V: TRBV9

DNA: TGTGCCTGGAGCAGCAGGGTTCAGGAGACCCAGTACTTC
CDR3: CAWSSRVQETQYF
size: -
D: -
J: TRBJ2-5
V: TRBV30

DNA: TGTGCCTGGAGTGTGGGGAGGAGGGGTGAGCAGTTCTTC
CDR3: CAWSVGRRGEQFF
size: -
D: -
J: TRBJ2-1
V: TRBV30

DNA: TGTGCCACCAGCAGAGTTGGGGACGAGCAGTACTTC
CDR3: CATSRVGDEQYF
size: -
D: -
J: TRBJ2-7
V: TRBV15